This TCR beta chain appears in the sequencing data of a study of OX40 agonist ivuxolimab in advanced cancers. Study information: It was permissible to have had prior anti-PD-1, anti-PD-L1 or anti-CTLA-4 therapy, and around 41% had some.

V lost 5 bases, J lost 3 bases, and 11 bases lay in between. The CDR3 length is 13 residues. Germline loops: CDR1 GTSNPN, CDR2 SVGIG (reference sequence). Measured with immunoSEQ multiplex PCR; TCRdb has only the in-frame clones, and not every one. This sample yields approximately 70,000 clones, of which 75% to 90% are seen a single time; roughly 1% belongs to the top ten. This chain links TRBV30 with TRBJ1-5, with TRBD1 as a possible D gene (5 bases). This clonotype originated in an adult with an advanced solid tumor such as melanoma, head and neck, liver or kidney cancer. Sequences were derived from CD4+ or CD8+ T cells sorted from blood, sampled in a trial of the OX40 agonist ivuxolimab. In nucleotides, the CDR3 is TGTGCCTGGTCACGGGACCCCAATCAGCCCCAGCATTTT. This gives the protein CAWSRDPNQPQHF.